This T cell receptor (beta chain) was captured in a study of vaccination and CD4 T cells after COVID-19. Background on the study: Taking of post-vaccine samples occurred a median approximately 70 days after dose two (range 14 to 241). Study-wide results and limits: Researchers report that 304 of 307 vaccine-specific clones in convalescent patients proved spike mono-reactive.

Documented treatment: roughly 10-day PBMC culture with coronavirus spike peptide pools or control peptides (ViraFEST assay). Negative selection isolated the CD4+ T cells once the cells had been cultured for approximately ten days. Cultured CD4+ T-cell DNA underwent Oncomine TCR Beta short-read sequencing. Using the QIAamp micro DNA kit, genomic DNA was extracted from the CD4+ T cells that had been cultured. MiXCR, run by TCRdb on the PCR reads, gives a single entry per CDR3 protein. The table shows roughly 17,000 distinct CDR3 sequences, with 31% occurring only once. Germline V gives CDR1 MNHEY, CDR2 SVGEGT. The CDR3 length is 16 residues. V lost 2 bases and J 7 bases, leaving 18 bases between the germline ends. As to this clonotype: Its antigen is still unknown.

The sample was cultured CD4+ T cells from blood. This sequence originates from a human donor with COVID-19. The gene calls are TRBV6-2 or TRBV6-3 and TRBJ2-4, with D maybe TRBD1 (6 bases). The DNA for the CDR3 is TGTGCCAGCAGTTACGAAGGGGGATCCCTGCGCAACATTCAGTACTTC. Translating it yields CASSYEGGSLRNIQYF.